This T cell receptor beta chain is drawn from a study of chemoradiotherapy in HPV16-positive cancers. Across the study: Candidate HPV-specific clones and shared TCR motifs came from a couple of HPV16-positive patients.

Using immunoSEQ multiplex PCR, the repertoire was profiled, and TCRdb retains in-frame clones only, with some absent. The table has approximately 13,000 clones, roughly 88% seen once. In the case of this clone: What it binds is not known.

The CDR3 sequence is 18 residues long. V lost 1 base, J lost 7 bases, and 15 bases stayed unmatched. CDR1 and CDR2 (germline): MGHRA, YSYEKL. Study-wide results and caveats: Candidate HPV-specific clones and E7-related TCR motifs grew in tumor during treatment.

The material sequenced was blood, taken from a patient who underwent chemoradiotherapy. The chain couples TRBV4-1 to TRBJ1-4; 7 bases are a match to TRBD1. The TCR originated in a human donor with HPV-associated anogenital cancer. In DNA form, the CDR3 reads TGCGCCAGCAGCCAAGCGGGGGGCAGGGGGACTCTGCGTGAAAAACTGTTTTTT. The encoded protein is CASSQAGGRGTLREKLFF.